This T cell receptor (beta chain) is from a study of blood T cell repertoires in COVID-19. Method: immunoSEQ multiplex PCR; TCRdb's copy keeps in-frame clones and lacks some. In the table there are fewer than 300,000 clones, roughly 85% of which are singletons. Germline V CDR1 and CDR2: MGHRA, YSYEKL. The CDR3 length is 16 residues. The V end lost 5 bases, the J end lost 0 bases, and 16 bases lay between the germline ends. Sequenced input: PBMCs or T cells enriched from blood (not recorded which). This sequence originates from a woman between 45 and 60 years old who had recovered from COVID-19. The chain recombines TRBV4-1 with TRBJ1-1, with no clear D. CDR3 sequence: CASSSDVGAMNTEAFF. The CDR3 DNA reads as TGCGCCAGCAGCTCAGATGTCGGAGCGATGAACACTGAAGCTTTCTTT.